This entry features one TCR beta chain sequence. Its specificity is not known. This sample stems from a study of identifying expanded T cells in peripheral blood. Findings of the study overall: About 1.2 clones differed between technical replicates, versus approximately 17 and 20 over time.

J lost 10 bases, V lost 6 bases, and 10 bases had no gene match. The CDR3 spans 14 residues. Germline V gene sequence: CDR1 LNHDA, CDR2 SQIVND (reference sequence). The repertoire was sequenced with immunoSEQ multiplex PCR; TCRdb's copy has only in-frame clones and lacks some. Of around 85,000 clones listed, 85% to 90% are singletons. Collection occurred without any documented infections or immune events in donors. The clonotype originates from a person aged 18 to 75 in good health. This chain uses TRBV19 with TRBJ1-1; 11 bases are a match to TRBD1. The sequenced material came from blood. The CDR3 protein is CASSPDRGQGGAFF. CDR3 in DNA: TGTGCCAGTAGCCCGGACAGGGGGCAGGGTGGAGCTTTCTTT.